A single sample gave rise to the 13 T cell receptor beta chains below, sequenced in a study of blood T cell repertoires in COVID-19. Sequenced by immunoSEQ multiplex PCR; TCRdb stores in-frame clones only, minus some. The data show some 160,000 clones, approximately 83% seen once. The sample consisted of peripheral blood. The source of these receptors is a woman aged 80 or older with acute or convalescent COVID-19.

V gene TRBV6-5 combines with J gene TRBJ1-1; D gene unclear. The CDR3 contains 14 residues. Germline CDR1 and CDR2: MNHEY and SVGAGI. Trimming removed 0 bases at V and 7 bases at J, with 12 bases between. The CDR3 DNA reads as TGTGCCAGCAGTTACTCTCGTTCGCGACTTGAAGCTTTCTTT. Its translation is CASSYSRSRLEAFF.

The gene calls are TRBV5-5 and TRBJ2-1; TRBD2 aligns across 9 bases. The ends lost 1 base at V and 4 bases at J; junction bases unmatched: 3. Germline CDR1 reads SGHKS; CDR2 reads YYEKEE (reference sequence). The CDR3 contains 15 residues. The DNA of the CDR3 is TGTGCCAGCAGCTTGTCTAGCGGGGTGTACAATGAGCAGTTCTTC. Encoded protein: CASSLSSGVYNEQFF.

V and J are TRBV15 and TRBJ1-5, with D unresolved. This CDR3 contains 15 residues. Germline loops: CDR1 LNHNV, CDR2 YYDKDF (reference sequence). The V end was cut by 5 bases, the J end by 9 bases, with 20 bases between. DNA of the CDR3: TGTGCCACCAGCGGACCTGCGGGAGGCAGCGGGCCCCAGCATTTT. It encodes CATSGPAGGSGPQHF.

The chain links TRBV28 to TRBJ1-2, with 7 nucleotides matching TRBD1. CDR3 size: 14 residues. Germline V gene lookup returns CDR1 MDHEN and CDR2 SYDVKM. V was pared by 6 bases and J by 2 bases, with 6 bases of the junction left unmatched. This CDR3 is CASSPGTANYGYTF. Here the CDR3 DNA reads TGTGCCAGCAGCCCCGGGACAGCGAACTATGGCTACACCTTC.

The chain joins TRBV4-3 to TRBJ2-1; 9 bases match TRBD2. J gave up 7 bases and V 3 bases, and 7 bases lay outside the gene matches. CDR1 is LGHNA, CDR2 YSLEER, per germline. The CDR3 consists of 15 residues. The CDR3 coding sequence is TGCGCCAGCAGCCAGTCGGCTAGCGGGGAGAATGAGCAGTTCTTC. Protein: CASSQSASGENEQFF.

This chain links TRBV7-3 with TRBJ2-6, with D perhaps matching TRBD1 (5 bases). In germline, CDR1 is SGHTA, CDR2 FQGTGA. Trimming took off 5 bases at V and 2 bases at J, with 13 bases between the two ends. The CDR3 has 16 amino acids. The DNA of the CDR3 is TGTGCCAGCAGCCCCCAAATGGGGCCTGGGGCCAACGTCCTGACTTTC. Translating gives CASSPQMGPGANVLTF.

This clone has just one count. This chain joins TRBV19 and TRBJ2-1, with D possibly TRBD1 on 5 matching bases. CDR1 and CDR2 (germline): LNHDA, SQIVND (reference sequence). CDR3 size: 15 residues. Trimming shortened V by 4 bases and J by 8 bases, and 18 bases separated the two germline ends. CDR3 region: CASSNSRVGLDEQFF. The CDR3 coding sequence is TGTGCCAGTAGTAATTCCAGGGTTGGTTTGGATGAGCAGTTCTTC. The full variable domain, its missing parts supplied by reference TRBV19 and TRBJ2-1, is DGGITQSPKYLFRKEGQNVTLSCEQNLNHDAMYWYRQDPGQGLRLIYYSQIVNDFQKGDIAEGYSVSREKKESFPLTVTSAQKNPTAFYLCASSNSRVGLDEQFFGPGTRLTVL.

The DNA of the CDR3 is TGTGCCATCAGTGAGTCCCTTTTTGACAGGGCTGGGGCCAACGTCCTGACTTTC. Protein sequence: CAISESLFDRAGANVLTF. V usage is TRBV10-3 and J usage is TRBJ2-6, with 7 bases that match TRBD1. V was pared by 0 bases and J by 2 bases, with 7 bases of the junction left unmatched. Germline CDR1 reads ENHRY; CDR2 reads SYGVKD. This CDR3 is built from 18 residues.

With regard to this clone: This same CDR3 is encoded by further DNA sequences in the sample. The J gene is TRBJ2-1, the V gene TRBV19, with 10 positions matching TRBD1. The J segment lost 5 bases and the V segment lost 4 bases, leaving 5 bases of the junction unmatched. The CDR3 loop spans 15 amino acids. In germline, CDR1 is LNHDA, CDR2 SQIVND (reference sequence). CDR3 nucleotides: TGTGCCAGTAGTACGACAGGGGGCAGGAACAATGAGCAGTTCTTC. Amino acids: CASSTTGGRNNEQFF.

V gene TRBV7-9 combines with J gene TRBJ2-5; D gene unclear. The CDR3 totals 12 residues. Trimming shortened V by 5 bases and J by 3 bases, and 7 bases separated the two germline ends. From germline, CDR1 is SEHNR and CDR2 FQNEAQ (reference sequence). CDR3 in DNA: TGTGCCAGCAGCCAACTCGAAGAGACCCAGTACTTC. This sequence encodes CASSQLEETQYF.

This clone is a singleton in its sample. V is TRBV5-1 and J is TRBJ1-2; tentative D call: TRBD1 (5 bases). The CDR3 is 15 residues long. Germline lookup yields CDR1 SGHRS and CDR2 YFSETQ. The V and J ends lost 0 bases and 2 bases respectively, with 11 bases between them. The CDR3 sequence: CASSLGGGGNYGYTF. The CDR3 DNA is TGCGCCAGCAGCTTGGGGGGCGGAGGGAACTATGGCTACACCTTC.

A few counts support this clone. The rearrangement uses TRBV11-3 and TRBJ2-2; tentatively, D is TRBD2 (6 bases). V dropped 0 bases and J dropped 7 bases, with 6 bases sitting between them. Per the germline V gene, CDR1 is SGHNT and CDR2 is YENEEA. The CDR3 contains 13 residues. CDR3 nucleotides: TGTGCCAGCAGCTTAGAAGCGGGCGGGGAGCTGTTTTTT. This encodes CASSLEAGGELFF.

The chain carries TRBV29-1 and TRBJ2-3; 9 bases line up with TRBD2. The length of the CDR3 is 14 residues. The V and J ends lost 6 bases and 6 bases, in that order; junction bases with no gene match: 10. Germline values: CDR1 SQVTM, CDR2 ANQGSEA. This chain's CDR3 is CSVRDRTSADTQYF. CDR3 in DNA: TGCAGCGTCCGCGACCGGACTAGCGCGGATACGCAGTATTTT.